This is a list of T cell receptor beta chains from one sample in a study of cytomegalovirus exposure and HLA in healthy donors. Profiled with immunoSEQ multiplex PCR; TCRdb holds only in-frame clones, not every one. The sample records about 270,000 clones, 86% being singletons. Sequencing was carried out using PBMCs. Receptors were obtained from a woman aged 18-35 years in good health and CMV-seronegative. The CDR3 runs from the conserved cysteine through the conserved F or W. A D gene is named only where the DNA matches it firmly.

V gene: TRBV9
D gene: -
CDR3 protein: CASSSEGTNEQYF

V gene: TRBV27
D gene: -
CDR3 protein: CASSLSDRYYGYTF

V gene: TRBV7-3
D gene: -
CDR3 protein: CASSHGGPPYEQYF

V gene: TRBV11-2
D gene: TRBD2
CDR3 protein: CASSLRTSGRLYEQYF

V gene: TRBV7-3
D gene: TRBD2
CDR3 protein: CASSLGTSGGLSTDTQYF

V gene: TRBV6-5
D gene: -
CDR3 protein: CASSLDSYGEQFF

V gene: TRBV6-1
D gene: TRBD1
CDR3 protein: CASSEPGQGRNEQFF

V gene: TRBV9
D gene: TRBD1
CDR3 protein: CASSVGQGAGQPQHF

V gene: TRBV7-2
D gene: -
CDR3 protein: CASSSLSGNQPQHF

V gene: TRBV29-1
D gene: -
CDR3 protein: CSVEDPLGSSYNEQFF

V gene: TRBV29-1
D gene: -
CDR3 protein: CSADSGGAVHGYTF

V gene: TRBV29-1
D gene: TRBD2
CDR3 protein: CSVAAGYNEQFF

V gene: TRBV28
D gene: -
CDR3 protein: CASTDSSYEQYF

V gene: TRBV11-2
D gene: -
CDR3 protein: CASSLRGYEQYF

V gene: TRBV18
D gene: TRBD1
CDR3 protein: CASSPPGTGPNYGYTF